This TCR beta chain was identified in a study of cytotoxic CD8 clonotypes in ibrutinib-treated CLL. Overall study context: Response sampling occurred after a median approximately 12 months of treatment (range 6 to 36).

Clones were read by immunoSEQ multiplex PCR, and TCRdb kept only the in-frame ones, dropping some. The repertoire consists of about 300,000 clones, with approximately 76% occurring once and the leading ten covering roughly 5.7%. Details on this clone: Its antigen is unidentified.

General study results and limits: Measured clonality at baseline was greater than in age-matched healthy donors and tracked with circulating CD8+ T-cell counts.

TCR beta libraries used around 2.2 micrograms of DNA from cryopreserved PBMCs. Looked up from germline, CDR1 is SGHDT and CDR2 is YYEEEE. Trimming took 4 bases from V and 3 from J, leaving 10 bases between them. This CDR3 has 14 residues. The source was PBMCs, collected at disease progression, from a patient treated with ibrutinib. This chain links TRBV5-6 with TRBJ1-4; D uncertain. The sequence was obtained from a human donor with chronic lymphocytic leukemia. The DNA of the CDR3 is TGTGCCAGCAGCAGAGTCCGCTCTAATGAAAAACTGTTTTTT. Its protein product is CASSRVRSNEKLFF.